These 23 T cell receptor beta chains came from one sample sequenced in a study of cytomegalovirus exposure and HLA in healthy donors. Primers included in the PCR were 60 Vbeta and 13 Jbeta primers. TCRdb's table, derived via immunoSEQ multiplex PCR, lists solely in-frame clones and lacks some. The sample includes about 160,000 clones, about 81% of them seen just once. The material sequenced was PBMCs. These receptors came from a girl aged 2 to 10 in good health and CMV-seropositive.

This chain links TRBV28 with TRBJ1-1, with TRBD1 matching 7 bases. V lost 5 bases and J lost 7; bases outside the gene matches: 4. CDR1 and CDR2 (germline): MDHEN, SYDVKM. The length of the CDR3 is 12 residues. CDR3 nucleotide sequence: TGTGCCAGCAGTAGGACAGGTCTTGAAGCTTTCTTT. This gives the protein CASSRTGLEAFF.

The V gene is TRBV2, the J gene TRBJ1-1; D not resolved. V was pared by 9 bases and J by 0 bases, with 11 bases between. This CDR3 has 13 amino acids. Germline V gene sequence: CDR1 SNHLY, CDR2 FYNNEI. As DNA, the CDR3 is TGTGCCAGTATCACAGACATGAACACTGAAGCTTTCTTT. This codes for CASITDMNTEAFF.

The rearrangement uses TRBV19 and TRBJ2-3; D is perhaps TRBD2 (5 bases). Germline CDR1 and CDR2: LNHDA and SQIVND (reference sequence). The CDR3 extends over 14 amino acids. V dropped 6 bases and J dropped 1 base, with 11 bases sitting between them. The CDR3 DNA follows: TGTGCCAGTAGCTCTCGGGGAGGCACAGATACGCAGTATTTT. This gives the protein CASSSRGGTDTQYF.

The chain joins TRBV30 to TRBJ2-7, with D tentatively TRBD1 (5 bases). This CDR3 has 11 amino acids. The V end was cut by 3 bases, the J end by 3 bases, with 6 bases between. Germline V gene sequence: CDR1 GTSNPN, CDR2 SVGIG (reference sequence). CDR3 region: CAWRGHYEQYF. The CDR3 bases are TGTGCCTGGAGGGGGCACTACGAGCAGTACTTC. Full variable domain (outside the CDR3, taken from reference TRBV30 and TRBJ2-7): SQTIHQWPATLVQPVGSPLSLECTVEGTSNPNLYWYRQAAGRGLQLLFYSVGIGQISSEVPQNLSASRPQDRQFILSSKKLLLSDSGFYLCAWRGHYEQYFGPGTRLTVT.

This clone was seen a single time. Here the CDR3 reads CASSLARGREGGYTF. CDR3 bases: TGTGCCAGCAGCTTAGCCAGGGGGCGTGAAGGTGGCTACACCTTC. The rearrangement uses TRBV11-3 and TRBJ1-2, with 8 bases matching TRBD1. The trim removed 1 base at V and 7 bases at J, leaving 8 bases unmatched. This CDR3 is built from 15 residues. Germline CDR1 SGHNT, CDR2 YENEEA.

The chain recombines TRBV29-1 with TRBJ2-3; 8 nucleotides match TRBD2. From germline, CDR1 is SQVTM and CDR2 ANQGSEA. Trimming cost V 5 bases and J 4 bases; bases outside gene matches: 11. The CDR3 runs to 15 residues. CDR3 in amino acids: CSVSAGGGGADTQYF. CDR3 bases: TGCAGCGTTTCGGCGGGAGGTGGGGGGGCAGATACGCAGTATTTT.

The chain is built from TRBV5-1 and TRBJ1-2, with D perhaps matching TRBD1 (6 bases). Germline CDR1 reads SGHRS; CDR2 reads YFSETQ. Trimming removed 3 bases at V and 2 bases at J, with 14 bases between. This CDR3 contains 15 residues. This CDR3 is CASSSSHTGNYGYTF. The DNA of the CDR3 is TGCGCCAGCAGCTCCTCCCATACAGGGAACTATGGCTACACCTTC.

This sequence joins TRBV19 and TRBJ1-1, with D unclear. Germline V gene data show CDR1 as LNHDA and CDR2 as SQIVND (reference sequence). The CDR3 runs 13 residues. Trimming removed 1 base at V and 4 bases at J, with 7 bases between. As DNA, the CDR3 is TGTGCCAGTAGTATAGGACTGGCCACTGAAGCTTTCTTT. Translated: CASSIGLATEAFF.

The rearrangement uses TRBV11-2 and TRBJ2-7; D call uncertain. Germline CDR1 is SGHAT and CDR2 is FQNNGV. V was trimmed by 3 bases and J by 4 bases, leaving 7 bases between them. The CDR3 covers 12 residues. CDR3 amino acids: CASSFSPYEQYF. For the CDR3, the DNA is TGTGCCAGCAGCTTCTCCCCGTACGAGCAGTACTTC.

This clone was counted between two and nine times. This chain joins TRBV30 and TRBJ2-7, with D perhaps matching TRBD1 (6 bases). The CDR3 is 16 amino acids. Deletions cut 3 bases from V and 5 bases from J, with 23 bases between. Per the germline V gene, CDR1 is GTSNPN and CDR2 is SVGIG (reference sequence). The CDR3 nucleotides are TGTGCCTGGAGCCCCCGCCACACAGGGTACGGGAACGAGCAGTACTTC. It yields the protein CAWSPRHTGYGNEQYF. Combining the CDR3 with reference TRBV30 and TRBJ2-7 gives the whole variable domain SQTIHQWPATLVQPVGSPLSLECTVEGTSNPNLYWYRQAAGRGLQLLFYSVGIGQISSEVPQNLSASRPQDRQFILSSKKLLLSDSGFYLCAWSPRHTGYGNEQYFGPGTRLTVT.

V gene TRBV27 combines with J gene TRBJ2-1, with D perhaps matching TRBD2 (5 bases). The CDR3 is 13 residues long. Trimming left V 2 bases short and J 4 bases short, with 6 bases between. The germline gives CDR1 MNHEY, CDR2 SMNVEV (reference sequence). CDR3 amino acids: CASSLREYNEQFF. The DNA of the CDR3 is TGTGCCAGCAGTTTACGGGAATACAATGAGCAGTTCTTC.

The CDR3 reads CASSPMDSYTEAFF. CDR3 bases: TGTGCCAGCTCACCCATGGACAGTTACACTGAAGCTTTCTTT. The chain uses TRBV18 and TRBJ1-1; a possible D gene is TRBD1 (6 bases). The germline gives CDR1 KGHSH, CDR2 LQKENI. The CDR3 covers 14 residues. V gave up 3 bases and J gave up 3 bases, with 11 bases separating them. The variable domain in full, with the rest retrieved from reference TRBV18 and TRBJ1-1, is NAGVMQNPRHLVRRRGQEARLRCSPMKGHSHVYWYRQLPEEGLKFMVYLQKENIIDESGMPKERFSAEFPKEGPSILRIQQVVRGDSAAYFCASSPMDSYTEAFFGQGTRLTVV.

The CDR3 is CASSQTSGYAYEQYF. CDR3 DNA sequence: TGCGCCAGCAGCCAGACTAGCGGGTATGCCTACGAGCAGTACTTC. V and J are TRBV4-1 and TRBJ2-7, with 10 nucleotides matching TRBD2. The length of the CDR3 is 15 residues. The germline V gene has CDR1 MGHRA and CDR2 YSYEKL. Trimming at V came to 3 bases and at J to 2 bases, leaving 4 bases not matched to a gene.

The gene calls are TRBV30 and TRBJ2-3; D is undetermined. Germline V lookup: CDR1 GTSNPN, CDR2 SVGIG (reference sequence). This CDR3 contains 15 residues. Trimming shortened V by 2 bases and J by 5 bases, and 17 bases separated the two germline ends. The CDR3 sequence is CAWSTPRTNEDTQYF. The CDR3 DNA sequence: TGTGCCTGGAGTACCCCACGAACAAACGAAGATACGCAGTATTTT.

This chain joins TRBV19 and TRBJ1-1; possible D gene TRBD1, 5 bases. The CDR3 has 14 amino acids. The V gene's germline CDR1 is LNHDA and CDR2 SQIVND (reference sequence). V was clipped by 4 bases and J by 6 bases, with 15 bases between them. The chain's CDR3 is CASSKSGRLPEAFF. The CDR3 DNA follows: TGTGCCAGTAGTAAATCAGGGAGGCTTCCTGAAGCTTTCTTT.

The chain uses TRBV6-4 and TRBJ2-2; 7 bases line up with TRBD1. The CDR3 is made up of 17 amino acids. The ends lost 5 bases at V and 0 bases at J; junction bases unmatched: 9. From germline, CDR1 is MRHNA and CDR2 SNTAGT. CDR3 sequence: CASSISLGTANTGELFF. CDR3 nucleotides: TGTGCCAGCAGTATAAGTTTGGGGACAGCGAACACCGGGGAGCTGTTTTTT.

DNA for the CDR3: TGTGCCAGCAGCTCCAGCGGGGCTCCCCATCAGCCCCAGCATTTT. Amino acid sequence: CASSSSGAPHQPQHF. V and J are TRBV9 and TRBJ1-5; TRBD1 is a possible D gene (5 bases). Germline CDR1 reads SGDLS; CDR2 reads YYNGEE. Between the trimmed V and J ends, which lost 4 bases and 5 bases, there was a span of 16 bases. This CDR3 has 15 residues.

This clone was recorded once. The chain carries TRBV14 and TRBJ2-7; 9 bases agree with TRBD1. In germline, CDR1 is SGHDN, CDR2 FVKESK. Germline trimming cut 4 bases from V and 4 bases from J; bases unmatched to any gene: 14. The CDR3 has 17 amino acids. The CDR3 region has the DNA TGTGCCAGCAGCCGAGTTTGGACAGGGGAGACTACATACGAGCAGTACTTC. Encoded protein: CASSRVWTGETTYEQYF.

This clone showed up just once. V gene TRBV5-4 combines with J gene TRBJ2-3, with D tentatively TRBD2 (6 bases). V lost 1 base to trimming and J lost 3 bases, with 12 bases between them. The CDR3 length is 15 residues. CDR1 and CDR2 (germline): SGHNT, YYREEE (reference sequence). The CDR3: CASSLISGRTDTQYF. The CDR3 nucleotides are TGTGCCAGCAGCTTGATCTCAGGGAGGACAGATACGCAGTATTTT.

The genes are TRBV28 and TRBJ1-5, with D uncertain. The V end was cut by 6 bases, the J end by 2 bases, with 14 bases between. Germline V gives CDR1 MDHEN, CDR2 SYDVKM. The CDR3 covers 15 residues. The CDR3 coding sequence is TGTGCCAGCAGCTATGGAGTTTCAGGCAATCAGCCCCAGCATTTT. This translates into CASSYGVSGNQPQHF.

For this clone: Other DNA variants within this sample encode the same CDR3. This chain links TRBV5-1 with TRBJ2-3, with no clear D. Germline assignment: CDR1 SGHRS and CDR2 YFSETQ. The CDR3 has 13 amino acids. Trimming shortened V by 1 base and J by 0 bases, and 3 bases separated the two germline ends. CDR3 sequence (DNA): TGCGCCAGCAGCTTGTCTAGCACAGATACGCAGTATTTT. Translated, it gives CASSLSSTDTQYF.

The genes are TRBV7-9 and TRBJ1-2, with 9 bases aligning to TRBD1. The CDR3 totals 17 residues. Unmatched junction bases numbered 12, after V lost 3 bases and J lost 4 bases. The V gene's germline CDR1 is SEHNR and CDR2 FQNEAQ (reference sequence). CDR3 DNA sequence: TGTGCCAGCAGCTTGAGGACAGGGGCCGTAAATTTCTATGGCTACACCTTC. Its translation is CASSLRTGAVNFYGYTF.

This clone was detected a few times. The chain couples TRBV19 to TRBJ1-5; D call uncertain. From germline, CDR1 is LNHDA and CDR2 SQIVND (reference sequence). This CDR3 comprises 14 residues. V lost 4 bases and J 3 bases, leaving 10 bases between the germline ends. CDR3 DNA sequence: TGTGCCAGTAGTACTACAGAACCCAATCAGCCCCAGCATTTT. Translating it yields CASSTTEPNQPQHF.